One and the same sample provided the 12 T cell receptor beta chains below, sequenced in a study of prognosis after radiotherapy for stage I lung cancer (dated by TCRdb to about 2021). TCRdb names Illumina HiSeq 3000 as the instrument used. Two rounds of multiplex PCR were performed to amplify the TCR beta CDR3 region from genomic DNA. The first PCR round used primers specific to each TRBV and TRBJ gene, and the primer sequences were filed in Chinese patent CN105087789A. Using fastp trimming at Q25 and MiXCR clonotype assembly, TCRdb reanalyzed the public sequencing data and kept in-frame beta chains. Identical CDR3 proteins give one entry, which carries the most common genes and DNA. Within this sample are around 31,000 distinct CDR3 sequences, with approximately 30% of them counted one time only. More than 30% of the sample is taken by the ten largest. This specimen was PBMCs, taken before or after stereotactic body radiation therapy (not recorded which). These TCRs come from a donor over 45 with non-small cell lung cancer.

This chain joins TRBV6-9 and TRBJ1-2; tentatively, D is TRBD1 (5 bases). Trimming took off 4 bases at V and 5 bases at J, with 17 bases between the two ends. From germline, CDR1 is MNHGY and CDR2 SVAAGI. The CDR3 is 15 amino acids. This CDR3 reads CASSFGHGNLYGYTF. CDR3 coding DNA: TGTGCCAGCAGTTTCGGACATGGGAACCTGTATGGCTACACCTTC.

The chain carries TRBV5-1 and TRBJ1-1, with D perhaps TRBD1 (5 bases). There are 15 residues in the CDR3. CDR1 and CDR2 from the germline V gene are SGHRS and YFSETQ. Trimming shortened V by 0 bases and J by 1 base, and 10 bases separated the two germline ends. The CDR3 protein is CASSLGGARNTEAFF. CDR3 nucleotide sequence: TGCGCCAGCAGCTTGGGGGGCGCGAGGAACACTGAAGCTTTCTTT.

The chain joins TRBV7-9 to TRBJ2-2; 8 nucleotides line up with TRBD2. This CDR3 contains 15 residues. Germline CDR1 is SEHNR and CDR2 is FQNEAQ (reference sequence). Trimming cost V 1 base and J 6 bases; bases outside gene matches: 4. As DNA, the CDR3 is TGTGCCAGCAGCTTAGAAGCGGGAGTCTCCGGGGAGCTGTTTTTT. Its translation is CASSLEAGVSGELFF.

At least ten counts were recorded for this clonotype. J is TRBJ2-1 and V is TRBV20-1, with 11 bases identical to TRBD2. Germline V lookup: CDR1 DFQATT, CDR2 SNEGSKA (reference sequence). This CDR3 is 13 amino acids long. The CDR3 coding sequence is TGCAGGGTACCGGGACTAGCGGTTAATGAGCAGTTCTTC. Amino acid sequence: CRVPGLAVNEQFF.

By its share, this clonotype is medium-sized. CDR3: CASSATGSHGYTF. The CDR3 region has the DNA TGTGCCAGCAGTGCGACAGGGTCGCATGGCTACACCTTC. The V call is TRBV12-3 or TRBV12-4, the J call TRBJ1-2; 7 nucleotides match TRBD1. The CDR3 sequence is 13 residues long. V lost 5 bases and J lost 6; bases outside the gene matches: 6.

At least ten counts were recorded for this clonotype. V is TRBV19 and J is TRBJ2-1; 15 bases are shared with TRBD2. Germline values: CDR1 LNHDA, CDR2 SQIVND (reference sequence). V dropped 5 bases and J dropped 8; count of bases not matched to a gene: 13. This CDR3 has 18 amino acids. This CDR3 is CASSAGLAGGAAWDEQFF. CDR3 bases: TGTGCCAGTAGTGCCGGACTAGCGGGAGGGGCTGCTTGGGATGAGCAGTTCTTC.

V and J are TRBV20-1 and TRBJ2-3, with 7 bases identical to TRBD2. The length of the CDR3 is 16 residues. The V and J ends lost 6 bases and 5 bases, in that order; junction bases with no gene match: 17. CDR1 is DFQATT and CDR2 is SNEGSKA in the germline V gene (reference sequence). The CDR3 nucleotides read TGCAGTGCAAGAAGGCAATGGGCGGGAGTGAAAGATACGCAGTATTTT. Translated: CSARRQWAGVKDTQYF.

Concerning this clonotype: This probably arose from a read error, given a far larger clone one base away. This chain links TRBV6-2 or TRBV6-3 with TRBJ2-7, with 7 bases that match TRBD1. There are 15 residues in the CDR3. V gave up 5 bases and J gave up 2 bases; unmatched junction bases: 9. Germline-derived CDR1 and CDR2 are MNHEY and SVGEGT. DNA of the CDR3: TGTGCCAGCAGTGAGAAGGGACAGTGGGCCTACGAGCAGTACTTC. This sequence encodes CASSEKGQWAYEQYF.

The genes are TRBV18 and TRBJ1-2; D might be TRBD1 (6 bases). Trimming shortened V by 3 bases and J by 4 bases, and 9 bases separated the two germline ends. The length of the CDR3 is 13 residues. The V gene's germline CDR1 is KGHSH and CDR2 LQKENI. The CDR3 protein is CASSPSDSYGYTF. In DNA form, the CDR3 reads TGTGCCAGCTCACCGTCGGACAGCTATGGCTACACCTTC.

Comment on this clonotype: With a much larger clone just one base away, this may be a read error. The chain is built from TRBV18 and TRBJ2-7; 11 positions match TRBD2. The germline V gene encodes CDR1 KGHSH and CDR2 LQKENI. CDR3 length: 15 amino acids. V gave up 4 bases and J gave up 1 base; unmatched junction bases: 3. Here the CDR3 DNA reads TGTGCCAGCTCACTGACTAGCGGGATTTCCTACGAGCAGTACTTC. This codes for CASSLTSGISYEQYF.

This clonotype appeared many times. J is TRBJ2-5 and V is TRBV5-1; D not certain. V lost 0 bases to trimming and J lost 5 bases, with 17 bases between them. This CDR3 is built from 16 residues. Germline V CDR1 and CDR2: SGHRS, YFSETQ. CDR3 in DNA: TGCGCCAGCAGCTTGGCCGCGGAACAAGTATGGGAGACCCAGTACTTC. As protein: CASSLAAEQVWETQYF.

With respect to this clonotype: A read error may explain this, as a much larger clone is one base away. The J gene is TRBJ2-3, the V gene TRBV7-8; 13 nucleotides line up with TRBD2. CDR1 is SGHVS and CDR2 is FQNEAQ in the germline V gene. The V gene end was trimmed by 6 bases and the J gene end by 6 bases; junction bases not matched to a gene: 18. The CDR3 length is 19 residues. This chain's CDR3 is CASSSPGLAGCGVLDTQYF. In DNA form, the CDR3 reads TGTGCCAGCAGTTCGCCGGGACTAGCGGGATGCGGAGTGTTGGATACGCAGTATTTT.